These 25 T cell receptor beta chains originate from one sample sequenced in a study of shared clonotypes between healthy human individuals. Naive-designated CD8 cells lacked CD45RO, were positively enriched for CCR7, and omitted terminally differentiated effector memory CD45RA+ cells. Some clones are missing from TCRdb's copy, which holds only in-frame ones; the method was immunoSEQ multiplex PCR. The top ten clones hold 1.5% to 2% of a sample with over 2,000,000 clones, 93% of them seen once. The sample consisted of naive CD8+ T cells from PBMCs. These receptor sequences come from a man aged 18-30 years in good health. Some clones in this sample may be carry-over from other donors' samples.

The chain joins TRBV18 to TRBJ1-4; D call uncertain. The ends were cut back, 5 bases at V and 0 bases at J, with 4 bases in the middle. Germline CDR1 and CDR2: KGHSH and LQKENI. The CDR3 extends over 13 amino acids. This CDR3 reads CASSSATNEKLFF. Here the CDR3 DNA reads TGTGCCAGCTCAAGTGCAACTAATGAAAAACTGTTTTTT.

The chain combines TRBV4-1 with TRBJ2-7; possibly TRBD2 for D (5 bases). Per the germline V gene, CDR1 is MGHRA and CDR2 is YSYEKL. Trimming took 0 bases from V and 3 from J, leaving 9 bases between them. CDR3 length equals 14 residues. In DNA, the CDR3 is TGCGCCAGCAGCCAAGATATGGAGGTCTACGAGCAGTACTTC. This encodes CASSQDMEVYEQYF.

This clone has just one count. The chain couples TRBV7-6 to TRBJ1-1; 9 positions match TRBD1. V dropped 4 bases and J dropped 5; count of bases not matched to a gene: 17. The CDR3 covers 18 residues. Germline V CDR1 and CDR2: SGHVS, FNYEAQ. The DNA for the CDR3 is TGTGCCAGCAGCTACTCCGGGACAGGGTTAATTGAGTGGACTGAAGCTTTCTTT. Translating it yields CASSYSGTGLIEWTEAFF.

V gene TRBV27 combines with J gene TRBJ2-5, with 7 nucleotides matching TRBD1. Losses at the gene ends were 5 bases for V and 2 bases for J; bases not matched to a gene: 8. Germline V gene sequence: CDR1 MNHEY, CDR2 SMNVEV (reference sequence). The CDR3 runs 15 residues. The CDR3 nucleotides read TGTGCCAGCAGTGTCCGGGACAGCGTGCAAGAGACCCAGTACTTC. The encoded protein is CASSVRDSVQETQYF.

The chain has TRBV2 and TRBJ2-2; TRBD2 agrees at 7 bases. The CDR3 is made up of 15 amino acids. The germline gives CDR1 SNHLY, CDR2 FYNNEI. V lost 4 bases and J lost 5; bases outside the gene matches: 7. DNA for the CDR3: TGTGCCAGCAGTGGGACTAGTTTCGGAACCGGGGAGCTGTTTTTT. Translation gives CASSGTSFGTGELFF.

This clone was seen a single time. J is TRBJ2-1 and V is TRBV28, with 9 bases aligning to TRBD2. The V and J ends lost 4 bases and 2 bases, in that order; junction bases with no gene match: 6. The length of the CDR3 is 16 residues. Germline V gene lookup returns CDR1 MDHEN and CDR2 SYDVKM. CDR3 DNA: TGTGCCAGCAGTTGGGAGCGGGAGGCTACCTACAATGAGCAGTTCTTC. Protein product: CASSWEREATYNEQFF.

DNA for the CDR3: TGCAGCGCCAGGGGGCCGGGAGGGCCCGGGGAGCTGTTTTTT. Amino acid sequence: CSARGPGGPGELFF. J is TRBJ2-2 and V is TRBV29-1; D possibly uses TRBD1 or TRBD2 (8 bases each). This CDR3 is built from 14 residues. Germline CDR1 reads SQVTM; CDR2 reads ANQGSEA. Trimming removed 7 bases at V and 6 bases at J, with 18 bases between.

Of note for this clone: The same CDR3 also results from other DNA sequences found in this sample. This chain uses TRBV9 with TRBJ1-4; D perhaps matches TRBD1 (5 bases). Trimming pared 4 bases from V and 0 bases from J, leaving 10 bases between. Germline V gene sequence: CDR1 SGDLS, CDR2 YYNGEE. The CDR3 has 15 residues. In nucleotides, the CDR3 is TGTGCCAGCAGCCCCGGGGCGGCAACTAATGAAAAACTGTTTTTT. Encoded protein: CASSPGAATNEKLFF.

This clone was seen only a few times. This chain joins TRBV28 and TRBJ1-1, with D uncertain. This CDR3 spans 10 amino acids. Germline assignment: CDR1 MDHEN and CDR2 SYDVKM. V lost 10 bases and J lost 11, with 14 bases in between. CDR3 in amino acids: CATDRPGAFF. In DNA, the CDR3 is TGTGCCACCGACCGCCCTGGGGCTTTCTTT.

The CDR3 nucleotides read TGCAGCGCCTTGATTGGGCCTAGCGGTAGCACAGATACGCAGTATTTT. It is translated as CSALIGPSGSTDTQYF. V and J are TRBV29-1 and TRBJ2-3; 7 bases align to TRBD2. Unmatched junction bases numbered 13, after V lost 7 bases and J lost 0 bases. The CDR3 is 16 residues long. Germline-derived CDR1 and CDR2 are SQVTM and ANQGSEA.

V is TRBV19 and J is TRBJ2-1, with TRBD1 as a possible D gene (5 bases). Germline V gene lookup returns CDR1 LNHDA and CDR2 SQIVND (reference sequence). V was shortened by 6 bases and J by 8 bases, with 23 bases between the two germline ends. The CDR3 runs to 16 residues. The CDR3 DNA is TGTGCCAGTAGCCGGGCCTTTGCAGGGATAAGCGATGAGCAGTTCTTC. Translated, it gives CASSRAFAGISDEQFF.

The chain joins TRBV7-9 to TRBJ2-5; the D gene could be TRBD1 or TRBD2 (6 bases each). CDR1 is SEHNR and CDR2 is FQNEAQ in the germline V gene (reference sequence). CDR3 size: 18 residues. Between the trimmed V and J ends, which lost 6 bases and 3 bases, there was a span of 26 bases. CDR3: CASRHSGGGVRGEETQYF. The CDR3 DNA sequence: TGTGCCAGCAGACACTCCGGGGGCGGGGTGCGGGGCGAAGAGACCCAGTACTTC.

The V gene is TRBV27, the J gene TRBJ2-7, with TRBD2 as a possible D gene (6 bases). Germline V gene sequence: CDR1 MNHEY, CDR2 SMNVEV (reference sequence). The CDR3 sequence is 14 residues long. Trimming removed 3 bases from V and 7 bases from J, with 16 bases in between. The CDR3 coding sequence is TGTGCCAGCAGTTTGCTGGGGGGTCCTTGGGAGCAGTACTTC. Amino acids: CASSLLGGPWEQYF.

The chain links TRBV5-1 to TRBJ2-3; the D is unclear. Deletions cut 0 bases from V and 0 bases from J, with 11 bases between. Per germline, CDR1 SGHRS and CDR2 YFSETQ. The CDR3 sequence is 16 residues long. The CDR3 bases are TGCGCCAGCAGCTTGGTTGCGTTCGATAGCACAGATACGCAGTATTTT. Translating it yields CASSLVAFDSTDTQYF.

The chain combines TRBV19 with TRBJ1-2; the match to TRBD1 covers 7 bases. This CDR3 region has 15 residues. J gave up 3 bases and V 6 bases, and 10 bases lay outside the gene matches. Germline lookup yields CDR1 LNHDA and CDR2 SQIVND (reference sequence). In DNA form, the CDR3 reads TGTGCCAGTAGACCCGAGACAGGGCTGGACTATGGCTACACCTTC. Protein: CASRPETGLDYGYTF.

The rearrangement joins TRBV19 to TRBJ1-2, with D tentatively TRBD1 (5 bases). Deletions cut 3 bases from V and 5 bases from J, with 19 bases between. From germline, CDR1 is LNHDA and CDR2 SQIVND (reference sequence). The CDR3 runs to 16 residues. DNA of the CDR3: TGTGCCAGTAGTATTACACCGGGACTTCCCATTTATGGCTACACCTTC. Its translation: CASSITPGLPIYGYTF.

V gene TRBV28 combines with J gene TRBJ1-5; no clear D. Germline CDR1 MDHEN, CDR2 SYDVKM. The CDR3 has 15 residues. V lost 4 bases and J lost 0, with 10 bases in between. The CDR3, as DNA: TGTGCCAGCAGTTCATGGAGGGATAGCAATCAGCCCCAGCATTTT. Its translation: CASSSWRDSNQPQHF. Combining the CDR3 with reference TRBV28 and TRBJ1-5 gives the whole variable domain DVKVTQSSRYLVKRTGEKVFLECVQDMDHENMFWYRQDPGLGLRLIYFSYDVKMKEKGDIPEGYSVSREKKERFSLILESASTNQTSMYLCASSSWRDSNQPQHFGDGTRLSIL.

This chain links TRBV19 with TRBJ2-7; possible D gene TRBD2, 6 bases. The germline CDR1 and CDR2 sequences are LNHDA and SQIVND (reference sequence). The length of the CDR3 is 15 residues. Trimming stripped 1 base from V and 3 bases from J, with 13 bases between. The CDR3 here is CASSIGTSRNYEQYF. CDR3 bases: TGTGCCAGTAGTATAGGAACTAGCCGTAACTACGAGCAGTACTTC.

This clone was seen once. V is TRBV11-2 and J is TRBJ2-5, with a tentative D call TRBD2 (6 bases). The CDR3 is made up of 15 amino acids. Germline assignment: CDR1 SGHAT and CDR2 FQNNGV. Trimming removed 7 bases from V and 5 bases from J, with 20 bases in between. The CDR3 DNA reads as TGTGCCAGCACCTCAACACGGAGGGGTGGCGAGACCCAGTACTTC. Amino acids: CASTSTRRGGETQYF.

The V and J genes are TRBV27 and TRBJ1-1; the D is unclear. The V end was cut by 6 bases, the J end by 2 bases, with 16 bases between. CDR3 length: 15 residues. Per the germline V gene, CDR1 is MNHEY and CDR2 is SMNVEV (reference sequence). Here the CDR3 DNA reads TGTGCCAGCAGACAATATATGGCAACCAACACTGAAGCTTTCTTT. This encodes CASRQYMATNTEAFF.

The V gene is TRBV18, the J gene TRBJ2-1; D perhaps matches TRBD2 (6 bases). There are 16 residues in the CDR3. Germline CDR1 is KGHSH and CDR2 is LQKENI. Trimming stripped 2 bases from V and 0 bases from J, with 11 bases between. The CDR3: CASSPSHGSSYNEQFF. CDR3 nucleotide sequence: TGTGCCAGCTCACCATCTCACGGGAGCTCCTACAATGAGCAGTTCTTC.

This sequence joins TRBV28 and TRBJ2-3, with TRBD2 identical over 12 bases. CDR1 is MDHEN, CDR2 SYDVKM, per germline. The CDR3 spans 22 residues. The J segment lost 4 bases and the V segment lost 4 bases, leaving 24 bases of the junction unmatched. The CDR3 loop is CASSSSLQSRRLAGVEADTQYF. The CDR3 DNA sequence: TGTGCCAGCAGTTCTTCTTTACAGTCCCGGAGACTAGCGGGAGTTGAAGCAGATACGCAGTATTTT.

The rearrangement links TRBV4-2 to TRBJ1-2; TRBD1 might be the D (5 bases). The germline V gene encodes CDR1 LGHNA and CDR2 YNFKEQ. CDR3 length equals 16 residues. V was trimmed by 0 bases and J by 3 bases, leaving 14 bases between them. The CDR3 DNA is TGTGCCAGCAGCCAAGATGTGGGGCAGGGTTACTATGGCTACACCTTC. Protein: CASSQDVGQGYYGYTF.

This rearrangement joins TRBV7-9 to TRBJ1-4; D is possibly TRBD1 (5 bases). The CDR3 loop spans 16 amino acids. In germline, CDR1 is SEHNR, CDR2 FQNEAQ (reference sequence). V gave up 5 bases and J gave up 3 bases, with 16 bases separating them. CDR3 amino acids: CASSVGPQGSNEKLFF. The CDR3, as DNA: TGTGCCAGCAGCGTAGGCCCCCAGGGTTCTAATGAAAAACTGTTTTTT.

The genes are TRBV9 and TRBJ2-7, with 8 positions matching TRBD2. Looked up from germline, CDR1 is SGDLS and CDR2 is YYNGEE. This CDR3 contains 16 residues. V lost 4 bases to trimming and J lost 5 bases; unmatched junction nucleotides: 14. In DNA, the CDR3 is TGTGCCAGCAGCCCTCGAGCGGGACTAGGCTATGACGAGCAGTACTTC. As protein: CASSPRAGLGYDEQYF.